The 23 T cell receptor beta chains below come from one sample, sequenced in a study of T cell responses to AZD1222 COVID-19 vaccine. TCRdb's table, derived via immunoSEQ multiplex PCR, lists solely in-frame clones and lacks some. The sample contains some 40,000 clones, 60% to 85% of which appear only once. Sequenced here: peripheral blood, sampled on day 0 of AZD1222 vaccination. The source of these receptors is an adult in good health.

The chain joins TRBV28 to TRBJ2-1; TRBD1 might be the D (5 bases). This CDR3 has 13 residues. The germline V gene encodes CDR1 MDHEN and CDR2 SYDVKM. Deletions cut 3 bases from V and 10 bases from J, with 13 bases between. The CDR3 DNA is TGTGCCAGCAGTTTCGGGTCAGGGAACGAGCAGTTCTTC. This gives the protein CASSFGSGNEQFF.

CDR3 bases: TGTGCCAGCAGCGGAGCCAAAAACATTCAGTACTTC. It yields the protein CASSGAKNIQYF. The V and J genes are TRBV2 and TRBJ2-4, with no clear D. Germline V gives CDR1 SNHLY, CDR2 FYNNEI. V gave up 6 bases and J gave up 0 bases, with 3 bases separating them. The CDR3 sequence is 12 residues long.

The chain recombines TRBV24-1 with TRBJ1-5, with TRBD1 identical over 7 bases. Germline CDR1 reads KGHDR; CDR2 reads SFDVKD. With 4 bases clipped from V and 5 bases from J, the junction kept 1 base outside the gene matches. The CDR3 covers 13 residues. CDR3 sequence reads: CATSDRGDQPQHF. The CDR3 nucleotides read TGTGCCACCAGTGACAGGGGGGATCAGCCCCAGCATTTT.

The chain recombines TRBV14 with TRBJ1-5, with D unresolved. CDR3 length equals 13 residues. Looked up from germline, CDR1 is SGHDN and CDR2 is FVKESK. V dropped 1 base and J dropped 4 bases, with 5 bases sitting between them. The CDR3 sequence: CASSQAGNQPQHF. CDR3 DNA: TGTGCCAGCAGCCAAGCGGGGAATCAGCCCCAGCATTTT. Variable domain in full (rest from reference TRBV14 and TRBJ1-5): EAGVTQFPSHSVIEKGQTVTLRCDPISGHDNLYWYRRVMGKEIKFLLHFVKESKQDESGMPNNRFLAERTGGTYSTLKVQPAELEDSGVYFCASSQAGNQPQHFGDGTRLSIL.

This chain joins TRBV6-5 and TRBJ2-2; maybe TRBD2 (6 bases). The CDR3 spans 15 residues. Trimming cost V 7 bases and J 8 bases, with 20 bases left between them. CDR1 is MNHEY and CDR2 is SVGAGI in the germline V gene. CDR3 DNA: TGTGCCAGCAATCTACGGTCCTCCGGGGGAGGGGAGCTGTTTTTT. It translates to CASNLRSSGGGELFF.

The chain employs TRBV28 and TRBJ2-7, with 8 bases matching TRBD2. The V gene end was trimmed by 5 bases and the J gene end by 3 bases; junction bases not matched to a gene: 6. This CDR3 is 14 amino acids long. Germline assignment: CDR1 MDHEN and CDR2 SYDVKM. The DNA of the CDR3 is TGTGCCAGCAGTCCTCCGGGGGGGGTCTACGAGCAGTACTTC. Translation gives CASSPPGGVYEQYF.

This clone was detected only once. The chain employs TRBV9 and TRBJ2-7; no definite D call. Trimming stripped 4 bases from V and 7 bases from J, with 9 bases between. This CDR3 is built from 11 residues. CDR1 is SGDLS and CDR2 is YYNGEE in the germline V gene. DNA for the CDR3: TGTGCCAGCAGCCCGGTCGCAGAGCAGTACTTC. As protein: CASSPVAEQYF.

The CDR3 region is CAWSVQGNTEAFF. Written as DNA, the CDR3 is TGTGCCTGGAGTGTACAGGGGAACACTGAAGCTTTCTTT. The V gene is TRBV30, the J gene TRBJ1-1, with D perhaps matching TRBD1 (6 bases). CDR3 length equals 13 residues. In germline, CDR1 is GTSNPN, CDR2 SVGIG (reference sequence). V was pared by 0 bases and J by 1 base, with 6 bases between.

The chain employs TRBV29-1 and TRBJ1-1, with D unresolved. Germline assignment: CDR1 SQVTM and CDR2 ANQGSEA. The CDR3 is made up of 15 amino acids. Trimming took 3 bases from V and 0 from J, leaving 14 bases between them. The chain's CDR3 is CSVDPLEQMNTEAFF. The CDR3 nucleotides read TGCAGCGTTGATCCCCTAGAACAGATGAACACTGAAGCTTTCTTT.

This clone was observed once. The V and J genes are TRBV6-5 and TRBJ2-3, with no clear D. The CDR3 contains 13 residues. CDR1 and CDR2 (germline): MNHEY, SVGAGI. Trimming stripped 2 bases from V and 0 bases from J, with 3 bases between. The CDR3 DNA is TGTGCCAGCAGTTACGACAGCACAGATACGCAGTATTTT. It yields the protein CASSYDSTDTQYF.

V gene TRBV19 combines with J gene TRBJ2-2, with a possible D match to TRBD1 (6 bases). The CDR3 contains 15 residues. Germline loops: CDR1 LNHDA, CDR2 SQIVND (reference sequence). Trimming removed 4 bases from V and 5 bases from J, with 14 bases in between. CDR3 sequence reads: CASSKNSGATGELFF. The CDR3 bases are TGTGCCAGTAGTAAAAATTCAGGGGCAACCGGGGAGCTGTTTTTT.

This clone is judged medium-sized. The rearrangement uses TRBV30 and TRBJ2-3; D unclear. The CDR3 has 11 amino acids. The V end lost 2 bases, the J end lost 6 bases, and 6 bases lay between the germline ends. Germline-derived CDR1 and CDR2 are GTSNPN and SVGIG (reference sequence). CDR3: CAWSFQDTQYF. The CDR3 nucleotides are TGTGCCTGGAGTTTTCAGGATACGCAGTATTTT.

J is TRBJ1-4 and V is TRBV6-5; TRBD1 matches 7 bases. V lost 6 bases to trimming and J lost 6 bases; unmatched junction nucleotides: 10. Looked up from germline, CDR1 is MNHEY and CDR2 is SVGAGI. This CDR3 has 15 amino acids. CDR3 bases: TGTGCCAGCAGAGCACAGGGGCTGGGGGATGAAAAACTGTTTTTT. This encodes CASRAQGLGDEKLFF.

The rearrangement uses TRBV25-1 and TRBJ1-4, with no clear D. The germline V gene encodes CDR1 MGHDK and CDR2 SYGVNS. This CDR3 has 12 residues. V lost 5 bases and J 3 bases, leaving 4 bases between the germline ends. The CDR3: CASSSPNEKLFF. The DNA of the CDR3 is TGTGCCAGCAGTTCCCCTAATGAAAAACTGTTTTTT. Drawing the rest from reference TRBV25-1 and TRBJ1-4, the complete variable domain is EADIYQTPRYLVIGTGKKITLECSQTMGHDKMYWYQQDPGMELHLIHYSYGVNSTEKGDLSSESTVSRIRTEHFPLTLESARPSHTSQYLCASSSPNEKLFFGSGTQLSVL.

The rearrangement joins TRBV6-5 to TRBJ1-1, with D maybe TRBD1 (5 bases). The germline CDR1 and CDR2 sequences are MNHEY and SVGAGI. This CDR3 has 15 amino acids. V was cut by 5 bases and J by 0 bases, with 13 bases left in between. The CDR3 sequence: CASSPRTSMNTEAFF. CDR3 sequence (DNA): TGTGCCAGCAGTCCTAGGACATCAATGAACACTGAAGCTTTCTTT.

V is TRBV5-1 and J is TRBJ1-4, with D perhaps TRBD1 (6 bases). The V and J ends lost 0 bases and 5 bases respectively, with 11 bases between them. The CDR3 spans 15 residues. The germline V gene encodes CDR1 SGHRS and CDR2 YFSETQ. As DNA, the CDR3 is TGCGCCAGCAGCTTGGCAGGGACAAGGAATGAAAAACTGTTTTTT. This sequence encodes CASSLAGTRNEKLFF.

The chain is built from TRBV24-1 and TRBJ1-5, with a tentative D call TRBD1 (5 bases). Between the trimmed V and J ends, which lost 12 bases and 5 bases, there was a span of 16 bases. Germline CDR1 and CDR2: KGHDR and SFDVKD. The CDR3 has 13 residues. The CDR3 loop is CAAAAGTDQPQHF. The CDR3 nucleotides read TGTGCCGCCGCGGCAGGGACCGATCAGCCCCAGCATTTT.

The CDR3 loop reads CASRLRFTRVGNQPQHF. DNA of the CDR3: TGTGCCAGCAGGTTAAGGTTTACCCGGGTCGGCAATCAGCCCCAGCATTTT. V usage is TRBV9 and J usage is TRBJ1-5; no clear D gene. V was shortened by 5 bases and J by 2 bases, with 20 bases between the two germline ends. Germline V gives CDR1 SGDLS, CDR2 YYNGEE. The CDR3 is 17 amino acids.

The V call is TRBV11-3, the J call TRBJ2-7, with D unresolved. Trimming shortened V by 1 base and J by 6 bases, and 10 bases separated the two germline ends. Germline CDR1 and CDR2: SGHNT and YENEEA. This CDR3 comprises 13 residues. As DNA, the CDR3 is TGTGCCAGCAGCTTAGGCGGCCAGCGCGAGCAGTACTTC. As protein: CASSLGGQREQYF.

The V call is TRBV9, the J call TRBJ2-2; TRBD1 aligns across 9 bases. CDR3 length: 18 amino acids. The junction had 14 bases not matched to a gene; V was cut back by 5 bases and J by 3 bases. Per the germline V gene, CDR1 is SGDLS and CDR2 is YYNGEE. The CDR3 spells CASSKGIGGQGHTGELFF. CDR3 DNA: TGTGCCAGCAGTAAAGGTATCGGGGGACAGGGACACACCGGGGAGCTGTTTTTT.

The J gene is TRBJ2-3, the V gene TRBV7-9, with D possibly called TRBD1 or TRBD2 (6 bases each). Between the trimmed V and J ends, which lost 0 bases and 1 base, there was a span of 8 bases. The CDR3 spans 15 residues. From germline, CDR1 is SEHNR and CDR2 FQNEAQ (reference sequence). In nucleotides, the CDR3 is TGTGCCAGCAGCTTAGCGGGGGGCCGCACAGATACGCAGTATTTT. Translation gives CASSLAGGRTDTQYF.

The chain carries TRBV5-1 and TRBJ1-2; D is ambiguous. Germline V CDR1 and CDR2: SGHRS, YFSETQ. The length of the CDR3 is 13 residues. The V and J ends lost 0 bases and 4 bases respectively, with 7 bases between them. DNA for the CDR3: TGCGCCAGCAGCTTGGGAGGAGGCTATGGCTACACCTTC. Its protein is CASSLGGGYGYTF.

This clone was seen just once. The chain has TRBV28 and TRBJ1-5; maybe TRBD1 (6 bases). CDR1 is MDHEN and CDR2 is SYDVKM in the germline V gene. V was pared by 2 bases and J by 2 bases, with 10 bases between. This CDR3 comprises 15 residues. The CDR3: CASSLRGAGNQPQHF. CDR3 bases: TGTGCCAGCAGTTTACGGGGGGCAGGCAATCAGCCCCAGCATTTT.